This T cell receptor beta chain was obtained from a study of T cell repertoires in cytomegalovirus infection. The wider study: Indications came from public TCR beta signatures; they pointed to CMV infection and to a matching HLA type.

Turning to this clonotype: Its antigen is currently unknown.

TCRdb used MiXCR to reprocess the reads, holding one entry per CDR3 protein. The data show roughly 860,000 distinct CDR3 sequences, 30% to 35% seen once. The sample here was cultured CD8+ T cells from PBMCs, taken from culture after CMV antigen stimulation. The clonotype comes from a human donor in good health (CMV status not recorded). Some clones in this sample may be carry-over from other donors' samples.

The CDR3 is CATSRDQGKGSPLHF. The DNA for the CDR3 is TGTGCCACCAGCAGAGACCAGGGAAAGGGTTCACCCCTCCACTTT. The rearrangement joins TRBV15 to TRBJ1-6; D possibly corresponds to TRBD1 (5 bases). The CDR3 extends over 15 amino acids. CDR1 and CDR2 (germline): LNHNV, YYDKDF (reference sequence). Trimming cost V 0 bases and J 9 bases, with 12 bases left between them.